These 10 T cell receptor beta chains originate from one sample sequenced in a study of beta chain features in type 1 diabetes. Notes on the study in general: In all four CD4+ subsets, TCRB CDR3 length was significantly, moderately reduced in type 1 diabetes.

Their target antigens are unknown. The isolated RNA, all of it, was reverse transcribed, so expressed TCRB transcripts were what got sequenced. Assay used: immunoSEQ multiplex PCR; TCRdb lists only in-frame clones, some missing. Among around 340,000 clones listed, roughly 8.8% were seen once. Sequenced material: central memory CD4+ T cells from blood. Receptors were obtained from a man in his thirties or forties with type 1 diabetes.

This sequence joins TRBV5-1 and TRBJ2-2; 8 bases align to TRBD1. Germline V CDR1 and CDR2: SGHRS, YFSETQ. The V and J ends lost 3 bases and 2 bases, in that order; junction bases with no gene match: 12. The length of the CDR3 is 18 residues. The CDR3 DNA reads TGCGCCAGCAGCTCTGGACAGGGCGACAGAGCAAACACCGGGGAGCTGTTTTTT. Protein: CASSSGQGDRANTGELFF. Full variable domain (remainder filled in from reference TRBV5-1 and TRBJ2-2): KAGVTQTPRYLIKTRGQQVTLSCSPISGHRSVSWYQQTPGQGLQFLFEYFSETQRNKGNFPGRFSGRQFSNSRSEMNVSTLELGDSALYLCASSSGQGDRANTGELFFGEGSRLTVL.

The chain couples TRBV5-1 to TRBJ2-7; D is ambiguous. In germline, CDR1 is SGHRS, CDR2 YFSETQ. Trimming shortened V by 0 bases and J by 9 bases, and 7 bases separated the two germline ends. This CDR3 is 11 amino acids long. The chain's CDR3 is CASSLGDRQYF. The CDR3, as DNA: TGCGCCAGCAGCTTGGGCGATAGGCAGTACTTC. The full variable domain, with the rest looked up from reference TRBV5-1 and TRBJ2-7, is KAGVTQTPRYLIKTRGQQVTLSCSPISGHRSVSWYQQTPGQGLQFLFEYFSETQRNKGNFPGRFSGRQFSNSRSEMNVSTLELGDSALYLCASSLGDRQYFGPGTRLTVT.

This clone was picked up a small number of times. The V call is TRBV30, the J call TRBJ1-4, with 8 positions matching TRBD1. This CDR3 is built from 14 residues. The V gene's germline CDR1 is GTSNPN and CDR2 SVGIG (reference sequence). V shed 5 bases, J shed 5 bases, and the junction held 7 bases outside the gene matches. The CDR3 loop reads CAWDGAGGNEKLFF. In DNA form, the CDR3 reads TGTGCCTGGGACGGGGCAGGGGGCAATGAAAAACTGTTTTTT.

This clone was observed a few times. This chain links TRBV5-6 with TRBJ2-1; 8 bases match TRBD1. CDR1 and CDR2 (germline): SGHDT, YYEEEE. The CDR3 loop spans 12 amino acids. The V gene end was trimmed by 5 bases and the J gene end by 10 bases; junction bases not matched to a gene: 5. CDR3 residues: CASRYDRGEQFF. The DNA for the CDR3 is TGTGCCAGCAGGTACGACAGGGGCGAGCAGTTCTTC.

This clone turned up a few times. This sequence joins TRBV10-3 and TRBJ2-7, with TRBD1 identical over 7 bases. The V gene's germline CDR1 is ENHRY and CDR2 SYGVKD. Germline trimming cut 10 bases from V and 5 bases from J; bases unmatched to any gene: 14. The CDR3 length is 14 residues. In DNA, the CDR3 is TGTGCCACCGCCTTTTCAGGGGGTGGCAACGAGCAGTACTTC. The encoded protein is CATAFSGGGNEQYF.

This clone appeared a few times. The chain employs TRBV30 and TRBJ1-2; weak D call: TRBD1 (5 bases). This CDR3 contains 12 residues. With 6 bases removed from V and 5 bases from J, the gap between germline ends came to 13 bases. Germline CDR1 GTSNPN, CDR2 SVGIG (reference sequence). The CDR3 nucleotides read TGTGCCTGTTCAGGGTCGGGGTATGGCTACACCTTC. Residues: CACSGSGYGYTF.

This clone occurred many times. This chain uses TRBV11-2 with TRBJ2-3; D uncertain. This CDR3 has 16 residues. Germline lookup yields CDR1 SGHAT and CDR2 FQNNGV. Trimming left V 0 bases short and J 0 bases short, with 10 bases between. The CDR3 loop is CASSLDEAASTDTQYF. The CDR3 coding sequence is TGTGCCAGCAGCTTAGATGAGGCGGCTAGCACAGATACGCAGTATTTT.

There are a few counts of this clone. This chain connects TRBV9 to TRBJ2-5, with 7 bases aligning to TRBD2. The CDR3 consists of 13 residues. Germline-derived CDR1 and CDR2 are SGDLS and YYNGEE. V dropped 10 bases and J dropped 3; count of bases not matched to a gene: 9. This CDR3 is CAPRPGGEETQYF. Written as DNA, the CDR3 is TGTGCCCCCCGGCCGGGAGGCGAAGAGACCCAGTACTTC. The variable domain in full, with the rest retrieved from reference TRBV9 and TRBJ2-5, is DSGVTQTPKHLITATGQRVTLRCSPRSGDLSVYWYQQSLDQGLQFLIQYYNGEERAKGNILERFSAQQFPDLHSELNLSSLELGDSALYFCAPRPGGEETQYFGPGTRLLVL.

In this sample, this clone turned up a few times. This sequence joins TRBV11-2 and TRBJ2-1; TRBD2 matches 14 bases. The V gene's germline CDR1 is SGHAT and CDR2 FQNNGV. CDR3 length: 15 residues. The trim removed 2 bases at V and 12 bases at J, leaving 6 bases unmatched. The CDR3 nucleotides are TGTGCCAGCAGCTTAAGGAGGACTAGCGGGGGGTTGCAGTTCTTC. Translation: CASSLRRTSGGLQFF.

This chain uses TRBV29-1 with TRBJ1-1, with D hard to call. Looked up from germline, CDR1 is SQVTM and CDR2 is ANQGSEA. Trimming removed 4 bases at V and 7 bases at J, with 13 bases between. The CDR3 length is 12 residues. This chain's CDR3 is CSVVPTPLEAFF. In DNA, the CDR3 is TGCAGCGTTGTACCGACCCCCCTTGAAGCTTTCTTT.